This TCR beta chain was captured by sequencing in a study of blood T cell repertoires in COVID-19. About the research overall: Whether acute or convalescent, the COVID-19 samples came from the United States, Italy and Spain. Sample material is recorded as cDNA or gDNA derived from T cells, B-cell-depleted T cells, or PBMCs.

V was clipped by 1 base and J by 1 base; unmatched bases: 9. This CDR3 is 17 amino acids long. CDR1 and CDR2 from the germline V gene are MNHNS and SASEGT. Methods used by the authors: Reference gene primer amplification gave estimated nucleated cell counts. Repertoires were generated with immunoSEQ multiplex PCR, while TCRdb's copy carries only in-frame clones and drops some. That table supplies the V and J calls and clone size; D and trimming were determined from the DNA. The repertoire has tens of thousands of clones, around 83% of them found once; the top ten carry 6.5% to 8.5%. The sample consisted of peripheral blood. This TCR was recovered from a man aged 60-69 years with active COVID-19. The chain carries TRBV6-1 and TRBJ1-1; the match to TRBD1 covers 7 bases. CDR3 bases: TGTGCCAGCAGTGAAGGATGGAGGGGGCGTTGGAACACTGAAGCTTTCTTT. As protein: CASSEGWRGRWNTEAFF.